This is a list of T cell receptor beta chains from one sample in a study of identical twins. TCRdb re-derived calls from the 5' RACE reads in MiXCR, one entry per CDR3 protein. This table holds 500,000 to 600,000 distinct CDR3 sequences, 22% found once. The same data also contributed to another study, on T cells expressing NK-cell markers.

The sequenced sample consisted of CD4+ T cells sorted from blood. These TCRs come from a woman aged 18-29 years in good health. The CDR3 runs from the conserved cysteine through the conserved F or W. Each record gives: CDR3 DNA, CDR3 protein, D gene, clone size, J gene, V gene. A D gene is named only where the DNA matches it firmly. Expanded clones get a size class; other rows say once, few or many, or leave the size out.

TGTGCCAGCAGTTTCGGGGGCTCGACAGATACGCAGTATTTT | CASSFGGSTDTQYF | . | many | TRBJ2-3 | TRBV5-1
TGCGCCAGCAGTGATCCCGGGACTAGCGTAAGCAATGAGCAGTTCTTC | CASSDPGTSVSNEQFF | TRBD2 | few | TRBJ2-1 | TRBV10-1
TGTGCCATCAAGCGGGGGATTTGGCAAGAGACCCAGTACTTC | CAIKRGIWQETQYF | TRBD2 | many | TRBJ2-5 | TRBV10-3
TGTGCCAGCAGTGTGCGGGGGGAGCAGTTCTTC | CASSVRGEQFF | TRBD2 | . | TRBJ2-1 | TRBV2
TGCGCCAGCGCCGGGATTAGCGGGAGTATCGATGAGCAGTTCTTC | CASAGISGSIDEQFF | TRBD2 | many | TRBJ2-1 | TRBV5-1
TGTGCCAGCAGTTTGGCGGACAGGGTCACTGAAGCTTTCTTT | CASSLADRVTEAFF | TRBD1 | few | TRBJ1-1 | TRBV12-3/TRBV12-4
TGCAGTGCTCCACAGGAGGTTGCTAATGAAAAACTGTTTTTT | CSAPQEVANEKLFF | . | . | TRBJ1-4 | TRBV20-1
TGTGCCACCAGTGATCCCCGGGAGGGGCAGGCAGATACGCAGTATTTT | CATSDPREGQADTQYF | TRBD2 | few | TRBJ2-3 | TRBV24-1
TGCGCCAGCAGCTTGGCGTCCTCGGATTACGAGCAGTACTTC | CASSLASSDYEQYF | . | few | TRBJ2-7 | TRBV5-1
TGCAGTGCCCCCCCGGCTAGCGCTTACACAGATACGCAGTATTTT | CSAPPASAYTDTQYF | . | . | TRBJ2-3 | TRBV20-1
TGTGCCAGCAGCTTATGGCTCGGACAGGGGGGCACTGAAGCTTTCTTT | CASSLWLGQGGTEAFF | TRBD1 | few | TRBJ1-1 | TRBV7-6
TGTGCCAGCAGTTCTTCCCGACTCAGCCGCTCCTACAATGAGCAGTTCTTC | CASSSSRLSRSYNEQFF | . | . | TRBJ2-1 | TRBV12-3/TRBV12-4
TGTGCCAGCAGCCTACGGACAGCCCTGGCCGGGGAGCTGTTTTTT | CASSLRTALAGELFF | . | . | TRBJ2-2 | TRBV7-9
TGTGCCAGCAGCCCTTTGGCCGGGACTAGCGGAGGCTCCTACAATGAGCAGTTCTTC | CASSPLAGTSGGSYNEQFF | TRBD2 | many | TRBJ2-1 | TRBV12-3/TRBV12-4
TGTGCCAGCAGTTACCAGCTAGCGGCTCAAGAGACCCAGTACTTC | CASSYQLAAQETQYF | TRBD2 | . | TRBJ2-5 | TRBV6-5
TGTGCCAGCAGCCGGGCAGGGGAGGGTTCACCCCTCCACTTT | CASSRAGEGSPLHF | . | . | TRBJ1-6 | TRBV5-5
TGCAGTGCTAAAGACGTCCAAGAGACCCAGTACTTC | CSAKDVQETQYF | . | few | TRBJ2-5 | TRBV20-1
TGCGCCAGCAGTAATAGCGGACCCTTCTACAATGAGCAGTTCTTC | CASSNSGPFYNEQFF | . | few | TRBJ2-1 | TRBV10-2
TGTGCCAGCAGCTTAGTGGCAGGGGGAGACTATGGCTACACCTTC | CASSLVAGGDYGYTF | TRBD1 | few | TRBJ1-2 | TRBV7-4
TGTGCCAGCAGTTACTCTAGGGGGGCTTATGGCTACACCTTC | CASSYSRGAYGYTF | . | few | TRBJ1-2 | TRBV6-5
TGTGCTAGTGGTCTCCAGTCTGGAAACACCATATATTTT | CASGLQSGNTIYF | . | few | TRBJ1-3 | TRBV12-5
TGTGCCAGCCGCCTCGGGGCTAGCGGCGGCAATGAGCAGTTCTTC | CASRLGASGGNEQFF | TRBD2 | . | TRBJ2-1 | TRBV12-3/TRBV12-4
TGTGCCATCAGACGGGACGGTAATTCACCCCTCCACTTT | CAIRRDGNSPLHF | . | . | TRBJ1-6 | TRBV10-3
TGTGCCAGCAGCTCCTTAGTGGGGCGAGGGTCCAATGAGCAGTTCTTC | CASSSLVGRGSNEQFF | . | . | TRBJ2-1 | TRBV7-6
TGTGCCACCTCCGGGACTAGTATAGGCGAGCAGTACTTC | CATSGTSIGEQYF | TRBD2 | . | TRBJ2-7 | TRBV11-2
TGCGCCAGCAGCTCAGTGAGGGGGAACACTGAAGCTTTCTTT | CASSSVRGNTEAFF | . | . | TRBJ1-1 | TRBV5-1
TGTGCCAGCAGCCTGGGACAGGGCCATCAGCCCCAGCATTTT | CASSLGQGHQPQHF | TRBD1 | . | TRBJ1-5 | TRBV5-5
TGTGCCTGGAGCACTGGGACAGGGGATGAAAAACTGTTTTTT | CAWSTGTGDEKLFF | TRBD1 | . | TRBJ1-4 | TRBV30
TGCAGCACACGGAGACCGAATCGAGAGACCCAGTACTTC | CSTRRPNRETQYF | . | . | TRBJ2-5 | TRBV29-1
TGTGCCAGCAGCGCACAGGGGTCCCTCTCCTACGAGCAGTACTTC | CASSAQGSLSYEQYF | TRBD1 | . | TRBJ2-7 | TRBV9
TGTGCCACGCACAGGGAATCCTACAATGAGCAGTTCTTC | CATHRESYNEQFF | . | few | TRBJ2-1 | TRBV2
TGCGCCAGCAGCCGTTTGGGACTCTATGGCTACACCTTC | CASSRLGLYGYTF | . | few | TRBJ1-2 | TRBV4-3
TGCAGTGGCCTACTAGCGGGGGGATCCAATGAGCAGTTCTTC | CSGLLAGGSNEQFF | TRBD2 | . | TRBJ2-1 | TRBV20-1
TGTGCCAGCAGTTACTCTAGCGGTTCCACAGATACGCAGTATTTT | CASSYSSGSTDTQYF | . | few | TRBJ2-3 | TRBV6-5
TGTGCCACCAGCGGCCACACTGAAGCTTTCTTT | CATSGHTEAFF | . | few | TRBJ1-1 | TRBV15
TGTGCCAGCAGTTTGTCCTATGGCTACACCTTC | CASSLSYGYTF | . | many | TRBJ1-2 | TRBV12-3/TRBV12-4
TGTGCCAGCAGTTACGGCGGAGATGAGCAGTTCTTC | CASSYGGDEQFF | . | . | TRBJ2-1 | TRBV6-2/TRBV6-3
TGCGCCAGCAGCGGGGGACAGAACACTGAAGCTTTCTTT | CASSGGQNTEAFF | . | few | TRBJ1-1 | TRBV5-1
TGTGCCAGCAGGCTCGACAGGCGAGCTTTCTTT | CASRLDRRAFF | . | . | TRBJ1-1 | TRBV6-5
TGTGCCAGCAGCTTAACCGGGGGGGGTATCACCGGGGAGCTGTTTTTT | CASSLTGGGITGELFF | TRBD2 | . | TRBJ2-2 | TRBV7-3
TGTGCCAGCAGGCAGTCTACAGGGCAGCCCCAGCATTTT | CASRQSTGQPQHF | . | few | TRBJ1-5 | TRBV7-2
TGTGCCAGCAGTCCACGTGGGGGGGCTGAAGCTTTCTTT | CASSPRGGAEAFF | . | few | TRBJ1-1 | TRBV25-1
TGCAGTGCTAAGTGGGATTACACAGATACGCAGTATTTT | CSAKWDYTDTQYF | . | . | TRBJ2-3 | TRBV20-1